The 19 T cell receptor beta chains below come from one sample, sequenced in a study of OX40 agonist ivuxolimab in advanced cancers. Sequenced by immunoSEQ multiplex PCR; TCRdb stores in-frame clones only, minus some. The data show 15,000 to 25,000 clones, with around 80% seen just once and about 50% held by the top ten. Sample: CD4+ or CD8+ T cells sorted from blood, taken in a trial of the OX40 agonist ivuxolimab. Receptor source: an adult with an advanced solid tumor such as melanoma, head and neck, liver or kidney cancer.

The chain employs TRBV6-1 and TRBJ1-3; D remains unclear. The CDR3 totals 14 residues. In germline, CDR1 is MNHNS, CDR2 SASEGT. V was pared by 7 bases and J by 0 bases, with 10 bases between. The CDR3 coding sequence is TGTGCCAGCACAATACCGATCTCTGGAAACACCATATATTTT. This encodes CASTIPISGNTIYF.

The chain joins TRBV7-8 to TRBJ2-7, with a tentative D call TRBD1 (6 bases). V was clipped by 3 bases and J by 4 bases, with 31 bases between them. This CDR3 has 20 residues. Germline CDR1 SGHVS, CDR2 FQNEAQ. The CDR3 region is CASSFRYGTLYDPAPYEQYF. The CDR3 DNA sequence: TGTGCCAGCAGCTTCCGTTACGGGACACTGTACGACCCGGCCCCTTACGAGCAGTACTTC.

The V call is TRBV6-6, the J call TRBJ2-7; D ambiguous. Per germline, CDR1 MNHNY and CDR2 SVGAGI (reference sequence). The CDR3 is 13 amino acids. Trimming removed 2 bases from V and 0 bases from J, with 5 bases in between. CDR3 residues: CASSYGDSYEQYF. The CDR3 region has the DNA TGTGCCAGCAGTTACGGGGACTCCTACGAGCAGTACTTC.

The chain carries TRBV9 and TRBJ1-2; tentatively, D is TRBD1 (6 bases). This CDR3 region has 14 residues. The V gene lost 3 bases and the J gene lost 2 bases, with 11 bases spanning the gap. Germline V lookup: CDR1 SGDLS, CDR2 YYNGEE. The CDR3 sequence is CASSGGGGNYGYTF. CDR3 DNA: TGTGCCAGCAGCGGGGGAGGGGGAAACTATGGCTACACCTTC. Filled out from reference TRBV9 and TRBJ1-2, the complete variable domain reads DSGVTQTPKHLITATGQRVTLRCSPRSGDLSVYWYQQSLDQGLQFLIQYYNGEERAKGNILERFSAQQFPDLHSELNLSSLELGDSALYFCASSGGGGNYGYTFGSGTRLTVV.

This chain joins TRBV30 and TRBJ1-5, with 8 bases fitting TRBD1. The ends lost 2 bases at V and 9 bases at J; junction bases unmatched: 6. From germline, CDR1 is GTSNPN and CDR2 SVGIG (reference sequence). This CDR3 comprises 13 residues. DNA for the CDR3: TGTGCCTGGAGTACGACAGGGGTTGGGCCCCAGCATTTT. Encoded protein: CAWSTTGVGPQHF.

In its sample, this clone was seen a few times. The chain couples TRBV5-6 to TRBJ2-3, with D unresolved. Germline CDR1 and CDR2: SGHDT and YYEEEE. The CDR3 runs 15 residues. V lost 1 base to trimming and J lost 8 bases, with 17 bases between them. The CDR3 nucleotides are TGTGCCAGCAGCTTGAACACAGCACAGCGTTCTACGCAGTATTTT. Its protein product is CASSLNTAQRSTQYF.

V is TRBV19 and J is TRBJ1-2; 8 bases are shared with TRBD1. The CDR3 runs 13 residues. Germline CDR1 reads LNHDA; CDR2 reads SQIVND (reference sequence). V lost 4 bases, J lost 4 bases, and 2 bases stayed unmatched. Here the CDR3 DNA reads TGTGCCAGTAGTAACAGGGGGACCTATGGCTACACCTTC. Protein: CASSNRGTYGYTF.

The chain combines TRBV10-1 with TRBJ1-2, with D possibly matching TRBD1 (6 bases). Trimming shortened V by 0 bases and J by 4 bases, and 15 bases separated the two germline ends. The CDR3 consists of 16 residues. CDR1 WNHNN and CDR2 SYGVQD come from the germline V gene (reference sequence). The DNA for the CDR3 is TGCGCCAGCAGTGAGTCCTTGGGGGGCTTCCCCTATGGCTACACCTTC. This encodes CASSESLGGFPYGYTF.

The chain couples TRBV5-1 to TRBJ2-4; the D gene is possibly TRBD2 (5 bases). This CDR3 has 14 residues. Trimming cost V 4 bases and J 3 bases, with 11 bases left between them. Germline V gene lookup returns CDR1 SGHRS and CDR2 YFSETQ. The CDR3 protein is CASSEAGGKNIQYF. CDR3 nucleotide sequence: TGCGCCAGCAGCGAGGCGGGTGGCAAAAACATTCAGTACTTC.

Written as DNA, the CDR3 is TGTGCCAGCACCCCGAGGTCGTCGGCCTCGAGGTACGAGCAGTACTTC. Amino acid sequence: CASTPRSSASRYEQYF. V gene TRBV7-2 combines with J gene TRBJ2-7; no reliable D call. Germline CDR1 SGHTA, CDR2 FQGNSA. The CDR3 runs 16 residues. Trimming shortened V by 7 bases and J by 4 bases, and 23 bases separated the two germline ends.

J is TRBJ1-2 and V is TRBV11-2, with 11 bases identical to TRBD1. The CDR3 is 16 amino acids. With 5 bases clipped from V and 3 bases from J, the junction kept 8 bases outside the gene matches. Germline values: CDR1 SGHAT, CDR2 FQNNGV. The CDR3 DNA sequence: TGTGCCAGCAGCCATAGACCGGGACAGGGGGACTATGGCTACACCTTC. Translating gives CASSHRPGQGDYGYTF.

The rearrangement uses TRBV28 and TRBJ2-7, with 9 bases aligning to TRBD1. The germline V gene has CDR1 MDHEN and CDR2 SYDVKM. The CDR3 sequence is 16 residues long. Trimming took 3 bases from V and 3 from J; bases not matched to a gene: 9. CDR3 loop: CASSFLGTGIFYEQYF. In DNA form, the CDR3 reads TGTGCCAGCAGTTTCCTTGGGACAGGGATCTTCTACGAGCAGTACTTC.

In its sample, this clone was seen once. The chain's CDR3 is CASSSMDSKNEKLFF. As DNA, the CDR3 is TGTGCCAGCAGCTCCATGGACAGTAAGAATGAAAAACTGTTTTTT. The gene calls are TRBV7-9 and TRBJ1-4; TRBD1 might be the D (6 bases). Germline loops: CDR1 SEHNR, CDR2 FQNEAQ (reference sequence). The V gene lost 4 bases and the J gene lost 5 bases, with 14 bases spanning the gap. The CDR3 consists of 15 residues.

CDR3 coding DNA: TGTGCCAGACTAGCGGGGGGGGAAGAGACCCAGTACTTC. Translation: CARLAGGEETQYF. The V gene is TRBV30, the J gene TRBJ2-5; 14 bases fit TRBD2. Per germline, CDR1 GTSNPN and CDR2 SVGIG (reference sequence). The V segment lost 8 bases and the J segment 3 bases; nucleotides outside the gene matches: 2. The CDR3 extends over 13 amino acids.

The chain couples TRBV4-1 to TRBJ2-5; D is ambiguous. Germline lookup yields CDR1 MGHRA and CDR2 YSYEKL. Trimming took 0 bases from V and 4 from J, leaving 9 bases between them. This CDR3 has 14 residues. CDR3 in amino acids: CASSQDGLVETQYF. CDR3 bases: TGCGCCAGCAGCCAAGATGGGTTGGTAGAGACCCAGTACTTC.

V gene TRBV29-1 combines with J gene TRBJ1-3, with D possibly matching TRBD1 (6 bases). V lost 8 bases, J lost 0 bases, and 14 bases lay in between. CDR1 SQVTM and CDR2 ANQGSEA come from the germline V gene. This CDR3 contains 14 residues. For the CDR3, the DNA is TGCAGCATCAGAACAGGGCTCTCTGGAAACACCATATATTTT. Translation gives CSIRTGLSGNTIYF. Full variable domain (rest looked up from reference TRBV29-1 and TRBJ1-3): SAVISQKPSRDICQRGTSLTIQCQVDSQVTMMFWYRQQPGQSLTLIATANQGSEATYESGFVIDKFPISRPNLTFSTLTVSNMSPEDSSIYLCSIRTGLSGNTIYFGEGSWLTVV.

CDR3 amino acids: CAISESQFQPQHF. The CDR3 region has the DNA TGTGCCATCAGTGAGTCCCAATTTCAGCCCCAGCATTTT. This sequence joins TRBV10-3 and TRBJ1-5, with D unclear. The germline V gene has CDR1 ENHRY and CDR2 SYGVKD. Trimming removed 0 bases at V and 6 bases at J, with 6 bases between. The CDR3 has 13 amino acids.

The chain carries TRBV28 and TRBJ2-2; 9 bases fit TRBD1. This CDR3 contains 16 residues. J was trimmed by 1 base and V by 5 bases; bases with no gene match: 5. Germline V gene lookup returns CDR1 MDHEN and CDR2 SYDVKM. The chain's CDR3 is CASSTGQGKNTGELFF. The CDR3 coding sequence is TGTGCCAGCAGTACAGGACAGGGGAAGAACACCGGGGAGCTGTTTTTT.

The chain has TRBV19 and TRBJ2-1, with 9 bases lining up with TRBD2. The germline CDR1 and CDR2 sequences are LNHDA and SQIVND (reference sequence). J lost 4 bases, V lost 7 bases, and 8 bases had no gene match. This CDR3 is built from 15 residues. Here the CDR3 DNA reads TGTGCCAGTAACCCAGCGGGGGGCTTTTACAATGAGCAGTTCTTC. Amino acid sequence: CASNPAGGFYNEQFF.